The 22 T cell receptor beta chains reported below all come from one sample, sequenced in a study of memory CD4+ T cells and cytomegalovirus serostatus. Using immunoSEQ multiplex PCR, the repertoire was profiled, and TCRdb retains in-frame clones only, with some absent. The table records under 55,000 clones, around four fifths of them present only once. Single viable CD3+CD4+CD8-CD45RO+ cells were sorted as the memory CD4+ T cells. Sequencing input: memory CD4+ T cells from blood. These receptors originate from an adult in good health and CMV-seropositive.

This chain connects TRBV7-2 to TRBJ2-1, with a weak D call TRBD1 (5 bases). There are 15 residues in the CDR3. V lost 7 bases and J lost 8, with 21 bases in between. CDR1 SGHTA and CDR2 FQGNSA come from the germline V gene. The CDR3 sequence is CASTLGQGNMDEQFF. Here the CDR3 DNA reads TGTGCCAGCACCCTCGGGCAGGGAAATATGGATGAGCAGTTCTTC. Full variable domain (missing parts from reference TRBV7-2 and TRBJ2-1): GAGVSQSPSNKVTEKGKDVELRCDPISGHTALYWYRQSLGQGLEFLIYFQGNSAPDKSGLPSDRFSAERTGGSVSTLTIQRTQQEDSAVYLCASTLGQGNMDEQFFGPGTRLTVL.

V is TRBV28 and J is TRBJ1-3, with D possibly being TRBD1 (5 bases). The CDR3 is 12 residues long. The germline gives CDR1 MDHEN, CDR2 SYDVKM. V was pared by 3 bases and J by 10 bases, with 10 bases between. CDR3: CASSLSGGTIYF. The CDR3 region has the DNA TGTGCCAGCAGTTTGTCGGGGGGTACCATATATTTT.

The chain carries TRBV28 and TRBJ2-1; perhaps TRBD2 as D (7 bases). The CDR3 consists of 14 residues. The V end was cut by 8 bases, the J end by 4 bases, with 15 bases between. The germline V gene encodes CDR1 MDHEN and CDR2 SYDVKM. CDR3 region: CASGGGALYNEQFF. CDR3 bases: TGTGCCAGCGGTGGGGGGGCCCTTTACAATGAGCAGTTCTTC.

This clone was counted only a few times. V gene TRBV18 combines with J gene TRBJ2-1; 9 bases line up with TRBD2. After removal of 2 bases from V and 6 bases from J, the junction contained 5 bases not matched to a gene. The CDR3 is 15 residues long. Germline V gene data show CDR1 as KGHSH and CDR2 as LQKENI. For the CDR3, the DNA is TGTGCCAGCTCACCAAGTCCTAGCGGGATCAATGAGCAGTTCTTC. Translation gives CASSPSPSGINEQFF.

A few counts support this clone. This specimen includes other DNA sequences encoding the same CDR3. The chain carries TRBV18 and TRBJ1-2; D perhaps matches TRBD1 (5 bases). The ends were cut back, 2 bases at V and 2 bases at J, with 9 bases in the middle. CDR1 and CDR2 (germline): KGHSH, LQKENI. The CDR3 covers 14 residues. CDR3 coding DNA: TGTGCCAGCTCACCAGTGGGGCGGAACTATGGCTACACCTTC. Translating gives CASSPVGRNYGYTF.

The V gene is TRBV7-8, the J gene TRBJ2-1, with a weak D call TRBD1 (6 bases). Germline V gene data show CDR1 as SGHVS and CDR2 as FQNEAQ. The V end was cut by 4 bases, the J end by 8 bases, with 15 bases between. The CDR3 runs 14 residues. Here the CDR3 DNA reads TGTGCCAGCAGCTCTCGGACAGTTATGTATGAGCAGTTCTTC. This translates into CASSSRTVMYEQFF.

This clone was detected a few times. This sequence joins TRBV4-3 and TRBJ2-3; the D gene is possibly TRBD2 (5 bases). CDR3 length equals 13 residues. Trimming took off 4 bases at V and 1 base at J, with 6 bases between the two ends. Germline CDR1 LGHNA, CDR2 YSLEER. CDR3 sequence reads: CASSPGGTDTQYF. In DNA form, the CDR3 reads TGCGCCAGCAGCCCCGGGGGCACAGATACGCAGTATTTT.

This clone has only one observation. V usage is TRBV7-9 and J usage is TRBJ2-7; D might be TRBD2 (5 bases). In germline, CDR1 is SEHNR, CDR2 FQNEAQ (reference sequence). Trimming stripped 1 base from V and 7 bases from J, with 11 bases between. The CDR3 is 13 amino acids. The CDR3 coding sequence is TGTGCCAGCAGCTTAGGGACTGCTGGTGAGCAGTACTTC. It translates to CASSLGTAGEQYF.

This sequence joins TRBV28 and TRBJ1-5, with D possibly being TRBD1 (6 bases). Trimming shortened V by 8 bases and J by 3 bases, and 14 bases separated the two germline ends. The germline gives CDR1 MDHEN, CDR2 SYDVKM. The CDR3 sequence is 14 residues long. CDR3 protein: CASDRGGYNQPQHF. The CDR3 DNA reads as TGTGCCAGCGACCGAGGGGGATACAATCAGCCCCAGCATTTT.

The chain joins TRBV4-2 to TRBJ2-7; TRBD2 aligns across 7 bases. The germline CDR1 and CDR2 sequences are LGHNA and YNFKEQ. J lost 2 bases, V lost 0 bases, and 10 bases had no gene match. CDR3 length: 17 amino acids. For the CDR3, the DNA is TGTGCCAGCAGCCAAGACCTGGCAGGGAGGGTGGCCTACGAGCAGTACTTC. Encoded protein: CASSQDLAGRVAYEQYF.

The V call is TRBV5-4, the J call TRBJ2-5, with 7 nucleotides matching TRBD2. The length of the CDR3 is 15 residues. CDR1 and CDR2 (germline): SGHNT, YYREEE (reference sequence). With 4 bases clipped from V and 5 bases from J, the junction kept 11 bases outside the gene matches. CDR3 nucleotides: TGTGCCAGCAGCGGTATGGGGCAGGGAGGGGAGACCCAGTACTTC. Encoded protein: CASSGMGQGGETQYF.

This sequence joins TRBV7-9 and TRBJ2-7, with 7 bases aligning to TRBD1. The CDR3 has 14 amino acids. Germline V gene sequence: CDR1 SEHNR, CDR2 FQNEAQ (reference sequence). Unmatched junction bases numbered 7, after V lost 4 bases and J lost 4 bases. The CDR3 bases are TGTGCCAGCAGCTCGGGACAGCCATTATACGAGCAGTACTTC. Encoded protein: CASSSGQPLYEQYF.

This clone came up once. The chain uses TRBV6-1 and TRBJ1-5, with TRBD1 identical over 7 bases. The CDR3 has 13 amino acids. Germline lookup yields CDR1 MNHNS and CDR2 SASEGT. Unmatched junction bases numbered 7, after V lost 8 bases and J lost 6 bases. The CDR3 is CASEAGGSQPQHF. In DNA form, the CDR3 reads TGTGCCAGCGAAGCAGGGGGTAGTCAGCCCCAGCATTTT.

The gene calls are TRBV4-2 and TRBJ2-7, with 12 positions matching TRBD1. CDR3 length: 17 amino acids. Germline trimming cut 0 bases from V and 6 bases from J; bases unmatched to any gene: 9. The germline V gene has CDR1 LGHNA and CDR2 YNFKEQ. CDR3 in amino acids: CASSQDYTGQGAFEQYF. CDR3 DNA: TGTGCCAGCAGCCAAGATTACACGGGACAGGGGGCCTTCGAGCAGTACTTC.

The chain recombines TRBV28 with TRBJ1-2; D is unresolved. CDR3 length equals 12 residues. Germline lookup yields CDR1 MDHEN and CDR2 SYDVKM. Trimming removed 2 bases at V and 10 bases at J, with 11 bases between. The CDR3 DNA reads TGTGCCAGCAGTTTAAAGCAGTCCGCCTACACCTTC. Its protein is CASSLKQSAYTF.

There are a few counts of this clone. The gene calls are TRBV5-5 and TRBJ2-2; D gene ambiguous. Germline V CDR1 and CDR2: SGHKS, YYEKEE (reference sequence). The CDR3 length is 13 residues. V lost 0 bases to trimming and J lost 6 bases, with 6 bases between them. CDR3 in amino acids: CASSLEWAGELFF. As DNA, the CDR3 is TGTGCCAGCAGCTTGGAGTGGGCCGGGGAGCTGTTTTTT.

This chain links TRBV5-4 with TRBJ2-5; D gene uncertain. There are 13 residues in the CDR3. V was clipped by 2 bases and J by 2 bases, with 7 bases between them. In germline, CDR1 is SGHNT, CDR2 YYREEE (reference sequence). The CDR3 DNA reads as TGTGCCAGCAGCTTTCAGACTCAAGAGACCCAGTACTTC. Translation gives CASSFQTQETQYF.

The chain couples TRBV7-2 to TRBJ1-1; 12 positions match TRBD1. Unmatched junction bases numbered 11, after V lost 4 bases and J lost 11 bases. CDR3 length: 15 amino acids. Germline-derived CDR1 and CDR2 are SGHTA and FQGNSA. Here the CDR3 reads CASSSSPGQGAEAFF. The CDR3 DNA reads as TGTGCCAGCAGCTCTTCCCCGGGACAGGGGGCGGAGGCTTTCTTT.

The gene calls are TRBV25-1 and TRBJ1-1; 7 positions agree with TRBD1. CDR1 MGHDK and CDR2 SYGVNS come from the germline V gene. The CDR3 length is 15 residues. J lost 7 bases, V lost 1 base, and 9 bases had no gene match. The CDR3 reads CASSESKGTAGEAFF. In DNA form, the CDR3 reads TGTGCCAGCAGTGAATCCAAAGGGACAGCCGGTGAAGCTTTCTTT.

The J gene is TRBJ2-3, the V gene TRBV7-2, with 13 bases identical to TRBD2. Per the germline V gene, CDR1 is SGHTA and CDR2 is FQGNSA. With V trimmed by 5 bases and J by 7 bases, 6 bases remained unmatched. The CDR3 is made up of 15 amino acids. The CDR3 DNA sequence: TGTGCCAGCAGCCCTACTAGCGGGGGGGCTTATACGCAGTATTTT. It codes for CASSPTSGGAYTQYF.

This CDR3 is CASSLKNGGSIHEQYF. The DNA of the CDR3 is TGTGCCAGCAGCTTAAAGAATGGCGGGAGTATCCACGAGCAGTACTTC. This rearrangement joins TRBV7-2 to TRBJ2-7, with 7 positions matching TRBD2. J lost 5 bases, V lost 2 bases, and 12 bases had no gene match. Germline CDR1 SGHTA, CDR2 FQGNSA. The CDR3 sequence is 16 residues long.

The chain uses TRBV11-2 and TRBJ1-2; D not certain. The ends were cut back, 0 bases at V and 3 bases at J, with 8 bases in the middle. Germline CDR1 SGHAT, CDR2 FQNNGV. The CDR3 covers 14 residues. This CDR3 reads CASSLDRGDYGYTF. The CDR3 nucleotides read TGTGCCAGCAGCTTAGATCGGGGAGACTATGGCTACACCTTC.